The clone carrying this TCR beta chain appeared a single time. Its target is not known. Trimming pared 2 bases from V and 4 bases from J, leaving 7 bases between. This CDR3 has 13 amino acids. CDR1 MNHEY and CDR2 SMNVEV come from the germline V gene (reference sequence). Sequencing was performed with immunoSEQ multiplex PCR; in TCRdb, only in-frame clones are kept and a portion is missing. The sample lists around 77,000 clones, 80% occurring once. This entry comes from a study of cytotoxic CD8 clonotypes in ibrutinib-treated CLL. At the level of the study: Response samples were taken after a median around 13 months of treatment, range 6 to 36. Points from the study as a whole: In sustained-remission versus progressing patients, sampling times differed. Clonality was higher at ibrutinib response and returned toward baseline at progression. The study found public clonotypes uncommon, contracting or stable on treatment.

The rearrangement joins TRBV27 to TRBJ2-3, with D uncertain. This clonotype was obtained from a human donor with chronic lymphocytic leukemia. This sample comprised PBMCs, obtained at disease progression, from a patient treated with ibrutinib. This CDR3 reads CASSLRFPDTQYF. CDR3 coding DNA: TGTGCCAGCAGTTTAAGGTTTCCAGATACGCAGTATTTT.